Each of the 5 T cell receptor beta chains below was sequenced from the same sample in a study of T cells in localized non-small cell lung cancer. TCRdb's table, derived via immunoSEQ multiplex PCR, lists solely in-frame clones and lacks some. The profile shows 2,000 to 2,500 clones, roughly 30% of them singletons. The sample consisted of normal lung tissue next to the tumor, taken before any cancer treatment. Source of these receptors: a male donor older than 55 with stage I squamous cell lung carcinoma.

The J gene is TRBJ2-1, the V gene TRBV28; 13 positions match TRBD2. The CDR3 has 19 amino acids. J lost 0 bases, V lost 6 bases, and 11 bases had no gene match. Germline V gene data show CDR1 as MDHEN and CDR2 as SYDVKM. The CDR3 loop reads CASRSGTSGIYSSYNEQFF. In DNA form, the CDR3 reads TGTGCCAGCAGATCCGGGACTAGCGGGATTTATAGCTCCTACAATGAGCAGTTCTTC.

This clone was counted only a few times. The gene calls are TRBV27 and TRBJ2-7; 10 nucleotides match TRBD2. J lost 3 bases, V lost 4 bases, and 6 bases had no gene match. The CDR3 is 15 amino acids. CDR1 is MNHEY and CDR2 is SMNVEV in the germline V gene (reference sequence). CDR3 amino acids: CASSSRTSGGYEQYF. As DNA, the CDR3 is TGTGCCAGCAGTTCCCGGACTAGCGGCGGCTACGAGCAGTACTTC.

This sequence joins TRBV28 and TRBJ2-7; 9 bases map to TRBD1. Trimming took 8 bases from V and 4 from J; bases not matched to a gene: 6. The CDR3 runs to 13 residues. The germline V gene has CDR1 MDHEN and CDR2 SYDVKM. The CDR3 reads CASFGQGLYEQYF. CDR3 bases: TGTGCCAGCTTTGGACAGGGGTTATACGAGCAGTACTTC.

CDR3 sequence (DNA): TGTGCCAGCAGTTTACCCGAAAGGTTCACCGGGGAGCTGTTTTTT. This translates into CASSLPERFTGELFF. This rearrangement joins TRBV28 to TRBJ2-2, with D unclear. CDR3 length equals 15 residues. Trimming removed 2 bases at V and 4 bases at J, with 11 bases between. Germline CDR1 MDHEN, CDR2 SYDVKM.

The J gene is TRBJ2-7, the V gene TRBV6-1, with D unresolved. The CDR3 spans 14 residues. V gave up 0 bases and J gave up 4 bases, with 10 bases separating them. CDR1 MNHNS and CDR2 SASEGT come from the germline V gene. The CDR3 DNA reads TGTGCCAGCAGTGAAGCGCTGGTAGGGTACGAGCAGTACTTC. Its protein product is CASSEALVGYEQYF.